One and the same sample provided the 31 T cell receptor beta chains below, sequenced in a study of shared clonotypes between healthy human individuals. Cells designated naive CD8 were CD45RO-negative and were positively selected for CCR7, with terminally differentiated effector memory CD45RA+ cells excluded. Some clones are missing from TCRdb's copy, which holds only in-frame ones; the method was immunoSEQ multiplex PCR. The table lists 2 million or so clones, about 95% of them singletons. The sequenced sample consisted of naive CD8+ T cells sorted from blood. All receptors derive from a man aged 18 to 29 in good health.

On this clone: Other DNA sequences in the same sample also yield this CDR3. The chain is built from TRBV27 and TRBJ1-4, with 9 bases matching TRBD1. The V gene's germline CDR1 is MNHEY and CDR2 SMNVEV (reference sequence). This CDR3 spans 14 amino acids. With 5 bases clipped from V and 7 bases from J, the junction kept 5 bases outside the gene matches. The CDR3, as DNA: TGTGCCAGCAGTCAACAGGGGGCGGGTGAAAAACTGTTTTTT. It specifies CASSQQGAGEKLFF.

In regard to this clone: Other DNA sequences in the sample encode the same CDR3. V usage is TRBV27 and J usage is TRBJ1-1; D is uncertain. Trimming removed 2 bases from V and 0 bases from J, with 4 bases in between. CDR1 and CDR2 from the germline V gene are MNHEY and SMNVEV (reference sequence). This CDR3 comprises 13 residues. The CDR3 nucleotides read TGTGCCAGCAGTTTAACGATGAACACTGAAGCTTTCTTT. Translation: CASSLTMNTEAFF.

The chain has TRBV7-6 and TRBJ2-7; 8 nucleotides line up with TRBD2. Germline loops: CDR1 SGHVS, CDR2 FNYEAQ. This CDR3 contains 16 residues. The junction had 9 bases not matched to a gene; V was cut back by 5 bases and J by 0 bases. CDR3 protein: CASSAGGGLLSYEQYF. The CDR3 DNA reads TGTGCCAGCAGCGCCGGGGGGGGACTCCTCTCCTACGAGCAGTACTTC.

This chain links TRBV12-5 with TRBJ2-2; D gene unclear. Trimming removed 7 bases from V and 4 bases from J, with 10 bases in between. Germline V gene sequence: CDR1 LGHNT, CDR2 FRNRAP. CDR3 length equals 13 residues. CDR3 protein: CASDTDLTGELFF. CDR3 DNA: TGTGCTAGTGATACGGATCTCACCGGGGAGCTGTTTTTT.

As regards this clone: Other DNA sequences in this specimen translate into the identical CDR3. V is TRBV7-9 and J is TRBJ1-5; no firm D call. Germline V gene lookup returns CDR1 SEHNR and CDR2 FQNEAQ (reference sequence). This CDR3 is 14 amino acids long. V lost 1 base to trimming and J lost 4 bases, with 8 bases between them. The CDR3 region has the DNA TGTGCCAGCAGCTTAGGGGAGGGAAATCAGCCCCAGCATTTT. This translates into CASSLGEGNQPQHF. The variable domain in full, with the rest retrieved from reference TRBV7-9 and TRBJ1-5, is DTGVSQNPRHKITKRGQNVTFRCDPISEHNRLYWYRQTLGQGPEFLTYFQNEAQLEKSRLLSDRFSAERPKGSFSTLEIQRTEQGDSAMYLCASSLGEGNQPQHFGDGTRLSIL.

As for this clone: Other DNA sequences of this sample code for an identical CDR3. The gene calls are TRBV9 and TRBJ1-6, with no clear D. The CDR3 has 12 residues. With 3 bases removed from V and 9 bases from J, the gap between germline ends came to 7 bases. Germline CDR1 SGDLS, CDR2 YYNGEE. Here the CDR3 DNA reads TGTGCCAGCAGCGCGGAGGGTTCACCCCTCCACTTT. This sequence encodes CASSAEGSPLHF.

V gene TRBV9 combines with J gene TRBJ1-4, with 7 bases that match TRBD1. There are 18 residues in the CDR3. J lost 3 bases, V lost 1 base, and 12 bases had no gene match. The V gene's germline CDR1 is SGDLS and CDR2 YYNGEE. The CDR3 region has the DNA TGTGCCAGCAGCGTATCCCCCGAACATCAGGGGGCTAATGAAAAACTGTTTTTT. This sequence encodes CASSVSPEHQGANEKLFF.

V usage is TRBV4-1 and J usage is TRBJ2-1; D perhaps matches TRBD2 (8 bases). V was clipped by 2 bases and J by 5 bases, with 16 bases between them. The germline gives CDR1 MGHRA, CDR2 YSYEKL. The CDR3 covers 16 residues. CDR3 nucleotide sequence: TGCGCCAGCAGCCAATGGGGCGGGGGGACAGACAATGAGCAGTTCTTC. Encoded protein: CASSQWGGGTDNEQFF.

Of note for this clone: The sample holds other DNA sequences that translate to the same CDR3. The rearrangement links TRBV30 to TRBJ2-7; D gene uncertain. Germline-derived CDR1 and CDR2 are GTSNPN and SVGIG (reference sequence). Between the trimmed V and J ends, which lost 0 bases and 4 bases, there was a span of 10 bases. The length of the CDR3 is 13 residues. The CDR3: CAWSVGQPYEQYF. The CDR3 coding sequence is TGTGCCTGGAGTGTAGGGCAACCGTACGAGCAGTACTTC.

This rearrangement joins TRBV28 to TRBJ2-2; the D is unclear. Germline loops: CDR1 MDHEN, CDR2 SYDVKM. The CDR3 consists of 14 residues. V gave up 7 bases and J gave up 7 bases, with 16 bases separating them. The CDR3 region is CASNTARLGGELFF. DNA of the CDR3: TGTGCCAGCAATACCGCCAGACTGGGCGGGGAGCTGTTTTTT.

The J gene is TRBJ2-7, the V gene TRBV12-5, with D perhaps TRBD1 (5 bases). The CDR3 is made up of 12 amino acids. Germline lookup yields CDR1 LGHNT and CDR2 FRNRAP. With 6 bases removed from V and 3 bases from J, the gap between germline ends came to 9 bases. The chain's CDR3 is CASGQTVYEQYF. CDR3 nucleotides: TGTGCTAGTGGACAGACAGTCTACGAGCAGTACTTC. The variable domain in full, completed from reference TRBV12-5 and TRBJ2-7, reads DARVTQTPRHKVTEMGQEVTMRCQPILGHNTVFWYRQTMMQGLELLAYFRNRAPLDDSGMPKDRFSAEMPDATLATLKIQPSEPRDSAVYFCASGQTVYEQYFGPGTRLTVT.

This chain joins TRBV7-2 and TRBJ1-5, with D possibly matching TRBD1 (5 bases). CDR3 length: 15 residues. Between the trimmed V and J ends, which lost 0 bases and 4 bases, there was a span of 10 bases. Per the germline V gene, CDR1 is SGHTA and CDR2 is FQGNSA. In DNA, the CDR3 is TGTGCCAGCAGCTTAGCAACTGGGGCTAATCAGCCCCAGCATTTT. Translation gives CASSLATGANQPQHF.

The chain has TRBV4-1 and TRBJ2-7; D call uncertain. Germline values: CDR1 MGHRA, CDR2 YSYEKL. The V gene lost 4 bases and the J gene lost 5 bases, with 15 bases spanning the gap. CDR3 length: 14 amino acids. CDR3 sequence (DNA): TGCGCCAGCAGCCCGCCCGGAGTCCATCACGAGCAGTACTTC. Protein sequence: CASSPPGVHHEQYF.

V is TRBV5-1 and J is TRBJ2-7, with D tentatively TRBD1 (7 bases). Trimming cost V 2 bases and J 4 bases, with 16 bases left between them. Germline assignment: CDR1 SGHRS and CDR2 YFSETQ. CDR3 size: 15 residues. In nucleotides, the CDR3 is TGCGCCAGCAGCTTCCGGCAGGGGGGAGAGTACGAGCAGTACTTC. Translating it yields CASSFRQGGEYEQYF.

DNA of the CDR3: TGTGCCAGCAGTGAAGCGTGGGCTAGCGGAACCACCGGGGAGCTGTTTTTT. Protein product: CASSEAWASGTTGELFF. The genes are TRBV2 and TRBJ2-2; the match to TRBD2 covers 7 bases. The CDR3 extends over 17 amino acids. Trimming cost V 0 bases and J 4 bases; bases outside gene matches: 8. Germline CDR1 is SNHLY and CDR2 is FYNNEI.

Comment on this clone: This CDR3 is also generated by other DNA sequences in the sample. The CDR3: CASSVAGGGGNTIYF. The CDR3 nucleotides are TGTGCCAGCAGCGTAGCGGGGGGCGGTGGAAACACCATATATTTT. The rearrangement links TRBV9 to TRBJ1-3, with D perhaps matching TRBD1 (6 bases). Germline-derived CDR1 and CDR2 are SGDLS and YYNGEE. V lost 0 bases to trimming and J lost 3 bases, with 10 bases between them. The CDR3 contains 15 residues.

Comments on this clone: Lacking the conserved final phenylalanine or tryptophan, this CDR3 likely reflects a read error. The rearrangement joins TRBV10-3 to TRBJ2-7; TRBD1 aligns across 10 bases. Looked up from germline, CDR1 is ENHRY and CDR2 is SYGVKD. This CDR3 is 15 amino acids long. J was trimmed by 3 bases and V by 3 bases; bases with no gene match: 5. The CDR3: CAISDIRDRGYEQYS. The CDR3 DNA reads as TGTGCCATCAGTGATATCCGGGACAGGGGCTACGAGCAGTACTCC.

The genes are TRBV4-1 and TRBJ1-5, with D uncertain. This CDR3 contains 13 residues. V gave up 4 bases and J gave up 8 bases, with 12 bases separating them. CDR1 MGHRA and CDR2 YSYEKL come from the germline V gene. CDR3 nucleotides: TGCGCCAGCAGCCCCCGGGTGGCGGAGCCCCAGCATTTT. The encoded protein is CASSPRVAEPQHF.

The rearrangement uses TRBV7-2 and TRBJ2-7, with no clear D. The CDR3 extends over 15 amino acids. Germline V gene lookup returns CDR1 SGHTA and CDR2 FQGNSA. The V and J ends lost 0 bases and 2 bases respectively, with 11 bases between them. CDR3 loop: CASSLATQSPYEQYF. DNA of the CDR3: TGTGCCAGCAGCTTAGCCACCCAGTCACCCTACGAGCAGTACTTC.

The chain couples TRBV4-1 to TRBJ2-3; 11 bases agree with TRBD2. Germline assignment: CDR1 MGHRA and CDR2 YSYEKL. The junction had 8 bases not matched to a gene; V was cut back by 4 bases and J by 5 bases. The CDR3 is made up of 16 amino acids. CDR3 amino acids: CASSRTSGSSVDTQYF. DNA for the CDR3: TGCGCCAGCAGCCGCACTAGCGGGAGTTCGGTAGATACGCAGTATTTT.

J is TRBJ2-1 and V is TRBV5-4; 8 nucleotides line up with TRBD2. CDR3 size: 14 residues. Looked up from germline, CDR1 is SGHNT and CDR2 is YYREEE (reference sequence). V lost 7 bases, J lost 3 bases, and 6 bases stayed unmatched. The CDR3 sequence is CASRSSGDYNEQFF. Here the CDR3 DNA reads TGTGCCAGCCGGAGTAGCGGGGACTACAATGAGCAGTTCTTC.

This clone was detected a few times. The chain links TRBV6-5 to TRBJ1-2; the D is unclear. The V gene lost 6 bases and the J gene lost 6 bases, with 17 bases spanning the gap. This CDR3 is 14 amino acids long. Looked up from germline, CDR1 is MNHEY and CDR2 is SVGAGI. CDR3 in DNA: TGTGCCAGCAGCCCCGGGAACGGACTTCATGGCTACACCTTC. This sequence encodes CASSPGNGLHGYTF.

This chain links TRBV6-5 with TRBJ2-1; weak D call: TRBD1 (6 bases). The CDR3 covers 11 residues. The germline V gene encodes CDR1 MNHEY and CDR2 SVGAGI. V lost 9 bases and J 6 bases, leaving 9 bases between the germline ends. CDR3 region: CASHRANEQFF. The DNA of the CDR3 is TGTGCCAGTCACAGGGCCAATGAGCAGTTCTTC.

V is TRBV5-6 and J is TRBJ1-2; D ambiguous. Germline-derived CDR1 and CDR2 are SGHDT and YYEEEE. The length of the CDR3 is 13 residues. With 0 bases removed from V and 0 bases from J, the gap between germline ends came to 3 bases. The CDR3 DNA reads TGTGCCAGCAGCTTGGAAGCTAACTATGGCTACACCTTC. As protein: CASSLEANYGYTF. The full variable domain, with the rest looked up from reference TRBV5-6 and TRBJ1-2, is DAGVTQSPTHLIKTRGQQVTLRCSPKSGHDTVSWYQQALGQGPQFIFQYYEEEERQRGNFPDRFSGHQFPNYSSELNVNALLLGDSALYLCASSLEANYGYTFGSGTRLTVV.

V is TRBV6-5 and J is TRBJ1-2, with 7 bases fitting TRBD1. The CDR3 runs 14 residues. V lost 0 bases to trimming and J lost 6 bases; unmatched junction nucleotides: 4. Germline lookup yields CDR1 MNHEY and CDR2 SVGAGI. The CDR3 is CASSYSATGNGYTF. The CDR3 DNA is TGTGCCAGCAGTTACTCTGCGACAGGGAATGGCTACACCTTC.

The chain combines TRBV11-2 with TRBJ2-1; D is possibly TRBD1 (5 bases). Germline V CDR1 and CDR2: SGHAT, FQNNGV. The CDR3 loop spans 16 amino acids. The ends were cut back, 5 bases at V and 1 base at J, with 15 bases in the middle. The CDR3 DNA reads as TGTGCCAGCAGCGTTACAGGCTCTTGGTCCTACAATGAGCAGTTCTTC. This gives the protein CASSVTGSWSYNEQFF.

This sequence joins TRBV2 and TRBJ2-4; 10 positions match TRBD1. The CDR3 consists of 17 residues. V lost 6 bases to trimming and J lost 2 bases; unmatched junction nucleotides: 10. Germline CDR1 is SNHLY and CDR2 is FYNNEI. CDR3 nucleotides: TGTGCCAGCAGCAAATTTCGGACAGGGGGTTCCAAAAACATTCAGTACTTC. It codes for CASSKFRTGGSKNIQYF.

Only a few counts were recorded for this clone. Distinct nucleotide sequences in the sample also encode this CDR3. The J gene is TRBJ2-1, the V gene TRBV13; D is unclear. Trimming cost V 0 bases and J 1 base, with 1 base left between them. Germline assignment: CDR1 PRHDT and CDR2 FYEKMQ (reference sequence). The CDR3 sequence is 13 residues long. CDR3 region: CASSLGSYNEQFF. Written as DNA, the CDR3 is TGTGCCAGCAGCTTAGGTTCCTACAATGAGCAGTTCTTC.

A single count supports this clone. The rearrangement links TRBV27 to TRBJ2-1; 11 bases fit TRBD2. Germline assignment: CDR1 MNHEY and CDR2 SMNVEV (reference sequence). Losses at the gene ends were 4 bases for V and 2 bases for J; bases not matched to a gene: 10. This CDR3 is built from 18 residues. In DNA form, the CDR3 reads TGTGCCAGCAGTTCCCTCCCACTAGCGGGGGTAACCTACAATGAGCAGTTCTTC. Its protein is CASSSLPLAGVTYNEQFF.

The rearrangement uses TRBV5-1 and TRBJ2-3, with 8 bases that match TRBD2. The CDR3 covers 17 residues. The V gene end was trimmed by 4 bases and the J gene end by 2 bases; junction bases not matched to a gene: 12. CDR1 and CDR2 (germline): SGHRS, YFSETQ. This CDR3 is CASSPAEAGATTDTQYF. CDR3 nucleotide sequence: TGCGCCAGCAGCCCCGCGGAAGCGGGGGCCACCACAGATACGCAGTATTTT.

The chain recombines TRBV7-9 with TRBJ2-7; D not resolved. V lost 0 bases to trimming and J lost 2 bases, with 5 bases between them. This CDR3 is built from 13 residues. Germline V gives CDR1 SEHNR, CDR2 FQNEAQ (reference sequence). DNA for the CDR3: TGTGCCAGCAGCTTAGCGATCGCCTACGAGCAGTACTTC. It encodes CASSLAIAYEQYF.